This T cell receptor beta chain was identified during a study of T cell repertoires in cytomegalovirus infection. On the study more broadly: It was the public TCR beta signatures that indicated both CMV infection and matching HLA type.

This clonotype was counted only a few times. The antigen is not known. TCRdb reanalysed the reads using MiXCR and keeps one entry per CDR3 protein. The sample consists of roughly 230,000 distinct CDR3 sequences, 12% of them appearing once. V was pared by 2 bases and J by 1 base, with 8 bases between. Per germline, CDR1 ENHRY and CDR2 SYGVKD. The length of the CDR3 is 14 residues. Whole-study results and caveats: CMV carriers with the relevant HLA were identified by cumulative public TCR beta family frequency. The ex vivo response was dominated by HLA-C-restricted CMV-specific TCR beta clonotypes.

The V gene is TRBV10-3, the J gene TRBJ1-1; D possibly corresponds to TRBD1 (5 bases). The sequenced material came from PBMCs. The clonotype originates from a human donor in good health (CMV status not recorded). Some clones in this sample may be carry-over from other donors' samples. Here the CDR3 DNA reads TGTGCCATCAGTGAGGGACACGAGAACACTGAAGCTTTCTTT. Protein sequence: CAISEGHENTEAFF.